These 5 T cell receptor beta chains came from one sample sequenced in a study of prognosis after radiotherapy for stage I lung cancer. TCR beta CDR3 amplification from genomic DNA was performed by two-round multiplex PCR. Gene-specific TRBV and TRBJ primers were used in PCR round one. TCRdb re-called the multiplex PCR reads with MiXCR, one entry per CDR3 protein. Among around 30,000 distinct CDR3 sequences listed, 32% were seen once. This sample comprised PBMCs, obtained before or after stereotactic body radiation therapy (not recorded which). These receptors were obtained from a donor of 50 years or more with non-small cell lung cancer.

This clonotype was seen many times. The chain has TRBV5-1 and TRBJ2-7; TRBD1 matches 7 bases. This CDR3 has 13 amino acids. V was clipped by 4 bases and J by 6 bases; unmatched bases: 7. Germline CDR1 reads SGHRS; CDR2 reads YFSETQ. The CDR3 DNA follows: TGCGCCAGCAGCCTAGACAGGGTCGGCGAGCAGTACTTC. This codes for CASSLDRVGEQYF. Variable domain in full (rest from reference TRBV5-1 and TRBJ2-7): KAGVTQTPRYLIKTRGQQVTLSCSPISGHRSVSWYQQTPGQGLQFLFEYFSETQRNKGNFPGRFSGRQFSNSRSEMNVSTLELGDSALYLCASSLDRVGEQYFGPGTRLTVT.

The rearrangement joins TRBV27 to TRBJ1-2, with 8 bases that match TRBD1. The CDR3 spans 14 residues. CDR1 MNHEY and CDR2 SMNVEV come from the germline V gene (reference sequence). Germline trimming cut 4 bases from V and 6 bases from J; bases unmatched to any gene: 7. The CDR3 sequence: CASSWGTGGDGYTF. CDR3 coding DNA: TGTGCCAGCAGTTGGGGGACAGGAGGGGATGGCTACACCTTC.

This clonotype was seen a single time. A single base separates this from a much larger clone, so it may be a read error. This likely comes from a read error, as the CDR3 has no conserved phenylalanine or tryptophan at its end. The genes are TRBV2 and TRBJ1-4; D uncertain. Germline V gene data show CDR1 as SNHLY and CDR2 as FYNNEI. The CDR3 runs 14 residues. Trimming pared 6 bases from V and 3 bases from J, leaving 11 bases between. This CDR3 reads CASSLRSPNEKLFI. The CDR3 DNA is TGTGCCAGCAGCCTCAGAAGTCCTAATGAAAAACTGTTTATT.

This clonotype was recorded many times. The chain recombines TRBV2 with TRBJ1-4; D perhaps matches TRBD1 (6 bases). Per germline, CDR1 SNHLY and CDR2 FYNNEI. The CDR3 totals 15 residues. V was cut by 8 bases and J by 5 bases, with 18 bases left in between. The CDR3 region is CASRPQDRRNEKLFF. In DNA form, the CDR3 reads TGTGCCAGCCGCCCCCAGGACAGAAGAAATGAAAAACTGTTTTTT.

This clonotype showed up many times. V is TRBV25-1 and J is TRBJ1-1; D is perhaps TRBD1 (5 bases). CDR1 and CDR2 (germline): MGHDK, SYGVNS. The CDR3 totals 14 residues. The V end lost 4 bases, the J end lost 5 bases, and 14 bases lay between the germline ends. The CDR3 is CASSGSREETEAFF. The CDR3 DNA reads TGTGCCAGCAGTGGGAGCAGGGAGGAGACTGAAGCTTTCTTT.